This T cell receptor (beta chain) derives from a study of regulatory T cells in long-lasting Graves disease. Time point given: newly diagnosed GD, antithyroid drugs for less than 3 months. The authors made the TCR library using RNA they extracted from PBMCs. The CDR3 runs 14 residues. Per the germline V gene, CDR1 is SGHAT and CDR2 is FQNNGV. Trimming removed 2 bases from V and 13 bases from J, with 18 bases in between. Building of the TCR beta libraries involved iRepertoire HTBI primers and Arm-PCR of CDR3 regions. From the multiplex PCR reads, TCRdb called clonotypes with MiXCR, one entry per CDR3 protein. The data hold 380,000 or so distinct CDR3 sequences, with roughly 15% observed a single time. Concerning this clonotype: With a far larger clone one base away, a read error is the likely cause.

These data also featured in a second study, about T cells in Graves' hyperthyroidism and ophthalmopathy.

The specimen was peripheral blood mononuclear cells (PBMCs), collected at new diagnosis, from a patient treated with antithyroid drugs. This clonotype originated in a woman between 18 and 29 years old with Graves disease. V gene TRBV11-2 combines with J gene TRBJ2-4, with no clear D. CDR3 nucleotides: TGTGCCAGCAGCTTATTGGGATCTCAAGAGAGCCAGTACTTC. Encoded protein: CASSLLGSQESQYF.